This T cell receptor beta chain emerged from a study of response to subunit inactivated influenza vaccine. Study results and caveats: The authors put forward the suggestion that each seasonal influenza vaccination may bring in only a limited number of new T cells.

V trimming: 6 bases; J trimming: 5 bases; junction bases outside the gene matches: 10. Looked up from germline, CDR1 is DFQATT and CDR2 is SNEGSKA (reference sequence). This CDR3 is 16 amino acids long. There are a few counts of this clonotype. Its antigen is not identified. One entry per CDR3 protein results from TCRdb running MiXCR on the RT-PCR reads. The data show around 470,000 distinct CDR3 sequences, roughly 7.6% seen once. The source of this sequence is a man in his fifties or sixties who received an inactivated influenza vaccine. Sequencing was performed on PBMCs from blood, taken approximately 25 months after vaccination. The rearrangement uses TRBV20-1 and TRBJ2-3; 14 bases map to TRBD2. Here the CDR3 DNA reads TGCAGTGCGGCAAGACTAGCGGGAGGGGTTTTAGATACGCAGTATTTT. Amino acid sequence: CSAARLAGGVLDTQYF.